These 15 T cell receptor beta chains were sequenced from one sample in a study of shared clonotypes between healthy human individuals. The method was immunoSEQ multiplex PCR; TCRdb's version includes in-frame clones alone and lacks a portion of them. The sample has around 1.1 million clones; about four fifths are singletons. The sequencing input was memory CD4+ T cells from PBMCs. Specified subset: CD45RA-negative fraction. The receptor source for this set is a man between 18 and 35 years old in good health. Some clones in this sample may be carry-over from other donors' samples.

The chain carries TRBV2 and TRBJ2-7, with 7 bases aligning to TRBD1. Germline-derived CDR1 and CDR2 are SNHLY and FYNNEI. The J segment lost 5 bases and the V segment lost 7 bases, leaving 8 bases of the junction unmatched. The CDR3 covers 13 residues. CDR3 bases: TGTGCCAGCATTGGGACAGAGGAAAACGAGCAGTACTTC. Encoded protein: CASIGTEENEQYF.

The rearrangement links TRBV27 to TRBJ2-7; 8 bases agree with TRBD1. This CDR3 contains 15 residues. The germline V gene encodes CDR1 MNHEY and CDR2 SMNVEV (reference sequence). With 6 bases clipped from V and 5 bases from J, the junction kept 12 bases outside the gene matches. The CDR3, as DNA: TGTGCCAGCAGCGCGACAGGGGTCGGCCCAAACGAGCAGTACTTC. The encoded protein is CASSATGVGPNEQYF.

V usage is TRBV30 and J usage is TRBJ2-1; the D gene is possibly TRBD1 (6 bases). Germline CDR1 is GTSNPN and CDR2 is SVGIG (reference sequence). Trimming took off 1 base at V and 14 bases at J, with 21 bases between the two ends. CDR3 length: 14 residues. The CDR3 DNA is TGTGCCTGGAGTGGCCCAGGGGTGGGGCTCAGGAAGTTCTTC. Its protein is CAWSGPGVGLRKFF.

To note about this clone: One junction end disagrees with the germline gene, perhaps due to a read error. The V call is TRBV28, the J call TRBJ2-4; D ambiguous. CDR1 MDHEN and CDR2 SYDVKM come from the germline V gene. CDR3 length: 15 amino acids. The CDR3 bases are TGTGCCAGCAGTTTATCGGCCGGGTTTGTTCCAAGTCTCCTCTTC. Amino acid sequence: CASSLSAGFVPSLLF.

The J gene is TRBJ2-7, the V gene TRBV30; D may be TRBD2 (6 bases). The CDR3 covers 14 residues. The germline gives CDR1 GTSNPN, CDR2 SVGIG (reference sequence). V lost 1 base to trimming and J lost 3 bases, with 13 bases between them. CDR3 DNA sequence: TGTGCCTGGAGTGGGGGGACTCTAGACTACGAGCAGTACTTC. It specifies CAWSGGTLDYEQYF.

V and J are TRBV5-1 and TRBJ1-1; D perhaps matches TRBD1 (6 bases). V lost 4 bases and J lost 3, with 16 bases in between. The CDR3 covers 15 residues. Germline V gives CDR1 SGHRS, CDR2 YFSETQ. CDR3 DNA: TGCGCCAGCAGCCCGATAGCGGGGGCCGACACTGAAGCTTTCTTT. It translates to CASSPIAGADTEAFF.

This clone has only a few counts. The V gene is TRBV19, the J gene TRBJ1-1, with a possible D match to TRBD1 (6 bases). Looked up from germline, CDR1 is LNHDA and CDR2 is SQIVND (reference sequence). V was pared by 5 bases and J by 10 bases, with 14 bases between. This CDR3 contains 12 residues. CDR3 in amino acids: CASSDRSRGAFF. The CDR3 nucleotides read TGTGCCAGTAGTGACAGATCCAGGGGAGCTTTCTTT.

This clone is a singleton in its sample. This rearrangement joins TRBV28 to TRBJ2-1; tentative D call: TRBD1 (5 bases). This CDR3 region has 12 residues. V dropped 6 bases and J dropped 4 bases, with 7 bases sitting between them. Germline CDR1 reads MDHEN; CDR2 reads SYDVKM. CDR3 protein: CASRGPYNEQFF. In DNA form, the CDR3 reads TGTGCCAGCAGGGGGCCGTACAATGAGCAGTTCTTC. The entire variable domain, with the rest obtained from reference TRBV28 and TRBJ2-1, is as follows: DVKVTQSSRYLVKRTGEKVFLECVQDMDHENMFWYRQDPGLGLRLIYFSYDVKMKEKGDIPEGYSVSREKKERFSLILESASTNQTSMYLCASRGPYNEQFFGPGTRLTVL.

V usage is TRBV4-3 and J usage is TRBJ2-6; D remains unclear. Trimming left V 4 bases short and J 1 base short, with 8 bases between. The germline V gene encodes CDR1 LGHNA and CDR2 YSLEER. This CDR3 has 15 amino acids. In DNA, the CDR3 is TGCGCCAGCAGCCCACTTGGGTCTGGGGCCAACGTCCTGACTTTC. Amino acid sequence: CASSPLGSGANVLTF.

The chain couples TRBV11-2 to TRBJ2-1; D is undetermined. The CDR3 covers 15 residues. In germline, CDR1 is SGHAT, CDR2 FQNNGV. Trimming stripped 0 bases from V and 4 bases from J, with 10 bases between. The CDR3 coding sequence is TGTGCCAGCAGCTTAGATCGGCAGGAATACAATGAGCAGTTCTTC. It specifies CASSLDRQEYNEQFF.

In the case of this clone: The sample has other DNA sequences that encode this CDR3 too. This rearrangement joins TRBV27 to TRBJ2-5; unclear D gene. V lost 3 bases and J 2 bases, leaving 7 bases between the germline ends. The CDR3 contains 13 residues. Germline CDR1 MNHEY, CDR2 SMNVEV (reference sequence). CDR3 loop: CASSFAGQETQYF. For the CDR3, the DNA is TGTGCCAGCAGTTTCGCAGGTCAAGAGACCCAGTACTTC.

The V call is TRBV10-3, the J call TRBJ2-7; D unclear. Germline V gene lookup returns CDR1 ENHRY and CDR2 SYGVKD. The CDR3 sequence is 14 residues long. Trimming cost V 10 bases and J 0 bases, with 16 bases left between them. CDR3 nucleotide sequence: TGTGCCACTCTCATGGGTACGGGCTCCTACGAGCAGTACTTC. Protein sequence: CATLMGTGSYEQYF.

The rearrangement uses TRBV4-1 and TRBJ1-4; TRBD1 agrees at 7 bases. Germline CDR1 MGHRA, CDR2 YSYEKL. The junction had 9 bases not matched to a gene; V was cut back by 1 base and J by 7 bases. CDR3 length equals 16 residues. CDR3 sequence (DNA): TGCGCCAGCAGCCAAGCTCGGACAGGCTGGGGTGAAAAACTGTTTTTT. As protein: CASSQARTGWGEKLFF.

The V gene is TRBV7-3, the J gene TRBJ2-7; maybe TRBD2 (6 bases). The ends were cut back, 5 bases at V and 3 bases at J, with 17 bases in the middle. Germline CDR1 and CDR2: SGHTA and FQGTGA. This CDR3 contains 15 residues. The CDR3 DNA reads TGTGCCAGCAGCCCTGCTGGAGGGCTGATCTACGAGCAGTACTTC. It specifies CASSPAGGLIYEQYF.

The rearrangement joins TRBV4-3 to TRBJ1-4, with 7 bases that match TRBD1. Germline loops: CDR1 LGHNA, CDR2 YSLEER. There are 16 residues in the CDR3. Germline trimming cut 4 bases from V and 2 bases from J; bases unmatched to any gene: 7. The DNA for the CDR3 is TGCGCCAGCAGCCCTGACAGGGTAGGGACTAATGAAAAACTGTTTTTT. This sequence encodes CASSPDRVGTNEKLFF.